This T cell receptor (beta chain) was sequenced in a study of blood T cells in healthy people across ages. PBMCs were isolated at a quantity of at least 6.5 million per sample. Study-level findings and limits: Estimates drawn from one million T cells were deemed to understate diversity.

A J-beta primer mix and a sample-barcoded 5' primer were used in a second PCR of about 7 to 12 cycles. Sequencing recovered at least 2.5 million CDR3-containing paired-end reads from each sample. MiXCR, applied by TCRdb to the 5' RACE reads, yields one record per CDR3 protein. The sample consists of about 590,000 distinct CDR3 sequences, about 28% of them appearing once. Germline CDR1 reads SGHTA; CDR2 reads FQGNSA. The CDR3 loop spans 13 amino acids. About this clonotype itself: Antigen: not known. An end of the junction does not agree with germline; a read error may underlie this.

The chain combines TRBV7-2 with TRBJ2-5, with D maybe TRBD2 (5 bases). The sample taken for sequencing was blood. The origin of this receptor is a woman of 80 years or more in good health. CDR3 in DNA: TGTGCCAGCAGCTTATTCGAACTAGAGGCCCAGTACTTC. Encoded protein: CASSLFELEAQYF.